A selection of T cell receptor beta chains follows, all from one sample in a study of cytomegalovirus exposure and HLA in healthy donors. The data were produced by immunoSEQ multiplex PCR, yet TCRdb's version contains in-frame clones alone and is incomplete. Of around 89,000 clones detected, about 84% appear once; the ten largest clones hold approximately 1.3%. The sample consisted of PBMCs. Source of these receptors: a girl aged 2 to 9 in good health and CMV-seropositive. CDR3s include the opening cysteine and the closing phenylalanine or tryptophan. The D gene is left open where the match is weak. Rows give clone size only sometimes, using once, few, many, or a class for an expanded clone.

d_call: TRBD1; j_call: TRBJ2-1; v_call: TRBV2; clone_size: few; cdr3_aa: CASNPFGTGGSGDEQFF; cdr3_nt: TGTGCCAGCAACCCCTTCGGGACAGGGGGGTCAGGGGATGAGCAGTTCTTC
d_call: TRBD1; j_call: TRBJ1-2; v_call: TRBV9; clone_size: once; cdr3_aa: CASSVMSGTATYGYTF; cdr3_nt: TGTGCCAGCAGCGTTATGTCCGGGACAGCCACCTATGGCTACACCTTC
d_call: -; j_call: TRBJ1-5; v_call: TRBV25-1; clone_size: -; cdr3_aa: CASSGSGYYQPQHF; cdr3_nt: TGTGCCAGCAGTGGATCCGGTTACTATCAGCCCCAGCATTTT
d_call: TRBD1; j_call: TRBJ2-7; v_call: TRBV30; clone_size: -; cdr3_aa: CAWSADRGYEQYF; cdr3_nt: TGTGCCTGGAGTGCGGACAGGGGCTACGAGCAGTACTTC
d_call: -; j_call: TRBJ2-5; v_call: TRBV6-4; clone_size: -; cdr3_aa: CASSDAIGGLYF; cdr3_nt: TGTGCCAGCAGTGACGCTATTGGGGGCTTGTACTTC
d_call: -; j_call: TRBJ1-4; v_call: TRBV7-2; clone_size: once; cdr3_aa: CASSSRQGLLTNEKLFF; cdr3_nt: TGTGCCAGCAGCTCCAGGCAGGGTCTGTTGACTAATGAAAAACTGTTTTTT
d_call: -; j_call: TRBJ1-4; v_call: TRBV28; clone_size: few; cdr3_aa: CASHGEGWEKLFF; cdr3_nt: TGTGCCAGCCATGGGGAGGGTTGGGAAAAACTGTTTTTT
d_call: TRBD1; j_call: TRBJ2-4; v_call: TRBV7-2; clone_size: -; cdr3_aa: CASSYRGDIQYF; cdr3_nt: TGTGCCAGCAGCTACAGGGGGGACATTCAGTACTTC
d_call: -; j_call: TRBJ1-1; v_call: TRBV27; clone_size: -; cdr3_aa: CASSLGESSMNTEAFF; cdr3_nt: TGTGCCAGCAGTTTAGGGGAGAGTTCCATGAACACTGAAGCTTTCTTT
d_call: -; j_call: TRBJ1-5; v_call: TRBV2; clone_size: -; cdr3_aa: CASSEFGGSNQPQHF; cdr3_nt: TGTGCCAGCAGTGAATTCGGGGGAAGCAATCAGCCCCAGCATTTT
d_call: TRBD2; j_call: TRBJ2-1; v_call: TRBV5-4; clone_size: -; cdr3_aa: CASTWLAGNSYNEQFF; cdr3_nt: TGTGCCAGCACGTGGCTAGCGGGAAACTCCTACAATGAGCAGTTCTTC
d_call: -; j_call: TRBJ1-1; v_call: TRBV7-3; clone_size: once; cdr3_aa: CASSEQAVTEAFF; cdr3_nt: TGTGCCAGCAGCGAACAGGCGGTAACTGAAGCTTTCTTT
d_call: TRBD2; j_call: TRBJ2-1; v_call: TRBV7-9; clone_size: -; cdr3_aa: CASSLMGLAGYNEQFF; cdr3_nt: TGTGCCAGCAGCTTAATGGGACTAGCGGGATACAATGAGCAGTTCTTC
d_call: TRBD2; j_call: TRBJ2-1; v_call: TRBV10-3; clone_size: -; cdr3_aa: CAISSGLAGGSNEQFF; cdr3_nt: TGTGCCATCAGTTCGGGACTAGCGGGAGGAAGTAATGAGCAGTTCTTC
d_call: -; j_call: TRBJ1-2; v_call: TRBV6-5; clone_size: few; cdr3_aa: CASSYSIGKGRGYTF; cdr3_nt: TGTGCCAGCAGTTACTCGATCGGAAAGGGGCGAGGCTACACCTTC
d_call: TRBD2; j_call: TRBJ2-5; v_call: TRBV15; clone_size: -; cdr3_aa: CATSSSGVQETQYF; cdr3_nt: TGTGCCACCAGCAGTAGCGGGGTCCAAGAGACCCAGTACTTC
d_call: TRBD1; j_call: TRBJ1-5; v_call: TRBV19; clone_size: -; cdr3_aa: CASSIDGTGYQPQHF; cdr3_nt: TGTGCCAGTAGTATTGACGGGACAGGGTATCAGCCCCAGCATTTT
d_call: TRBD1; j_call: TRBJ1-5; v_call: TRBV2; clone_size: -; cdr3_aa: CASSYGQGVQPQHF; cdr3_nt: TGTGCCAGCAGTTACGGACAGGGTGTTCAGCCCCAGCATTTT
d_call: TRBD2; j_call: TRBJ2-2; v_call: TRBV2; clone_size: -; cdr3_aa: CASQGDGLARLLDTGELFF; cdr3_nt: TGTGCCAGTCAAGGGGACGGACTAGCGAGGCTATTAGACACCGGGGAGCTGTTTTTT
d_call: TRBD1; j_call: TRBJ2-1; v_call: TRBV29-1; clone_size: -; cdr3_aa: CSVVKGARSYNEQFF; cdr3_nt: TGCAGCGTTGTGAAGGGGGCGAGGTCCTACAATGAGCAGTTCTTC
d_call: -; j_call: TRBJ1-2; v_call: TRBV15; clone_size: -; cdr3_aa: CATSEIEGYYGYTF; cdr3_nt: TGTGCCACCAGCGAGATCGAGGGCTACTATGGCTACACCTTC
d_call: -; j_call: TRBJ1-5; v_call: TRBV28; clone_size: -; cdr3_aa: CASSPGVNSNQPQHF; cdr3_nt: TGTGCCAGCAGTCCGGGGGTCAATAGCAATCAGCCCCAGCATTTT
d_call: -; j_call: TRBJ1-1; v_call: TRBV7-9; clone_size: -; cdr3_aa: CASSLIGAFF; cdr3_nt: TGTGCCAGCAGCTTAATCGGAGCTTTCTTT
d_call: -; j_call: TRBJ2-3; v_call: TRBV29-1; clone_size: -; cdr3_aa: CSVETPLHTDTQYF; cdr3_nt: TGCAGCGTTGAGACTCCCCTTCACACAGATACGCAGTATTTT